Listed here are 5 T cell receptor beta chains from one sample, sequenced in a study of OX40 agonist ivuxolimab in advanced cancers. Receptors were amplified or captured by the immunoSEQ multiplex PCR assay. Entries here come from immuneACCESS through TCRdb and include only in-frame sequences with V and J called. Some clones fail to appear in such tables; in the studies checked, an unresolved V gene covers under half of the shortfall, and the cause of the remainder is unknown. The sample table records roughly 66,000 clones; roughly four fifths of these occur just once. Clones ranked in the top ten supply 2% to 2.5% of the sample. The input for sequencing was CD4+ or CD8+ T cells sorted from blood, taken in a trial of the OX40 agonist ivuxolimab. All receptors come from an adult with an advanced solid tumor such as melanoma, head and neck, liver or kidney cancer.

The CDR3 loop is CASRKDRENSNQPQHF. The CDR3 bases are TGTGCCAGTAGGAAAGACCGGGAGAATAGCAATCAGCCCCAGCATTTT. The gene calls are TRBV19 and TRBJ1-5, with D uncertain. The CDR3 totals 16 residues. V lost 6 bases and J 0 bases, leaving 15 bases between the germline ends. CDR1 is LNHDA and CDR2 is SQIVND in the germline V gene (reference sequence).

The gene calls are TRBV7-2 and TRBJ2-3, with D maybe TRBD2 (5 bases). Germline V gene lookup returns CDR1 SGHTA and CDR2 FQGNSA. V was clipped by 1 base and J by 6 bases, with 5 bases between them. The CDR3 is 12 residues long. This chain's CDR3 is CASSLVADTQYF. DNA of the CDR3: TGTGCCAGCAGCTTAGTAGCGGATACGCAGTATTTT.

This chain uses TRBV27 with TRBJ2-1, with TRBD2 identical over 7 bases. The CDR3 is 18 residues long. Germline CDR1 reads MNHEY; CDR2 reads SMNVEV (reference sequence). J gave up 6 bases and V 9 bases, and 23 bases lay outside the gene matches. DNA of the CDR3: TGTGCCAGTCAACATGCTGGACTCGGGCGGGAGATGGGCAATGAGCAGTTCTTC. It is translated as CASQHAGLGREMGNEQFF.

About this clone itself: Within the sample, other DNA sequences also encode this same CDR3. The gene calls are TRBV29-1 and TRBJ1-5; no clear D gene. The germline V and J ends were trimmed by 6 bases and 5 bases, with 5 bases remaining between them. Germline V lookup: CDR1 SQVTM, CDR2 ANQGSEA. The CDR3 totals 10 residues. CDR3 DNA: TGCAGCGTCGGGGATCAGCCCCAGCATTTT. Protein: CSVGDQPQHF.

The chain combines TRBV5-5 with TRBJ1-5, with D unclear. The germline CDR1 and CDR2 sequences are SGHKS and YYEKEE (reference sequence). This CDR3 contains 16 residues. V was cut by 0 bases and J by 1 base, with 11 bases left in between. This CDR3 is CASSLDPGRSNQPQHF. The CDR3 DNA reads TGTGCCAGCAGCTTGGACCCCGGGAGGAGCAATCAGCCCCAGCATTTT.